The 4 T cell receptor beta chains below come from one sample, sequenced in a study of beta chain features in type 1 diabetes. General observations from the study: For Type 1 diabetes patients, all four CD4+ subsets carried TCRB CDR3s that were moderately but significantly shorter.

Their specific antigens are unknown. Investigators reverse transcribed all isolated RNA, so they sequenced expressed TCRB transcripts. TCRdb keeps only in-frame clones here, not all; method: immunoSEQ multiplex PCR. The sample records about 180,000 clones, 6% to 9% being singletons. The sequencing input was central memory CD4+ T cells from blood. These receptors all stem from a man between 18 and 35 years old with type 1 diabetes.

This clone was seen a few times. The CDR3: CASSLVGQRTDEQFF. In DNA form, the CDR3 reads TGTGCCAGCAGCTTAGTGGGACAGAGGACTGATGAGCAGTTCTTC. V and J are TRBV7-2 and TRBJ2-1, with 7 positions matching TRBD1. J gave up 8 bases and V 1 base, and 8 bases lay outside the gene matches. The germline CDR1 and CDR2 sequences are SGHTA and FQGNSA. CDR3 length equals 15 residues.

Here the CDR3 reads CASSGVNEQYF. DNA for the CDR3: TGTGCCAGCAGTGGCGTAAACGAGCAGTACTTC. The chain is built from TRBV2 and TRBJ2-7; D call uncertain. Between the trimmed V and J ends, which lost 4 bases and 5 bases, there was a span of 6 bases. The CDR3 spans 11 residues. The germline CDR1 and CDR2 sequences are SNHLY and FYNNEI. The complete variable domain, with remaining parts taken from reference TRBV2 and TRBJ2-7, reads EPEVTQTPSHQVTQMGQEVILRCVPISNHLYFYWYRQILGQKVEFLVSFYNNEISEKSEIFDDQFSVERPDGSNFTLKIRSTKLEDSAMYFCASSGVNEQYFGPGTRLTVT.

This clone showed up just a few times. The chain employs TRBV11-1 and TRBJ1-5; weak D call: TRBD1 (5 bases). This CDR3 is built from 16 residues. Trimming stripped 1 base from V and 4 bases from J, with 14 bases between. Germline-derived CDR1 and CDR2 are SGHAT and FQDESV (reference sequence). This chain's CDR3 is CASSLDGTGWNQPQHF. The CDR3 DNA is TGTGCCAGCAGCTTAGATGGCACAGGATGGAATCAGCCCCAGCATTTT.

This clone was counted between two and nine times. This chain links TRBV2 with TRBJ2-7; D is ambiguous. This CDR3 is built from 12 residues. The V gene lost 7 bases and the J gene lost 2 bases, with 9 bases spanning the gap. Germline loops: CDR1 SNHLY, CDR2 FYNNEI. The CDR3 sequence is CASKTETYEQYF. In DNA form, the CDR3 reads TGTGCCAGCAAGACGGAGACCTACGAGCAGTACTTC.